These 14 T cell receptor beta chains originate from one sample sequenced in a study of T cells in Graves' hyperthyroidism and ophthalmopathy. The investigators amplified TCR beta CDR3 regions from RNA transcripts. TCR CDR3 regions were first amplified by RT-PCR with HTBI primers. MiXCR was run by TCRdb on the multiplex PCR reads, yielding one entry per CDR3 protein. The sample has 650,000 to 800,000 distinct CDR3 sequences, nearly 45% seen once. The sample taken for sequencing was peripheral blood or thyroid tissue (not recorded which). Receptor source: an adult man with Graves' disease, either hyperthyroidism or ophthalmopathy (not recorded which).

As regards this clonotype: Just one base apart from a much larger clone, this may be a read error. This chain connects TRBV7-2 to TRBJ1-2, with a tentative D call TRBD1 (6 bases). With 5 bases removed from V and 6 bases from J, the gap between germline ends came to 10 bases. The CDR3 extends over 12 amino acids. Germline CDR1 SGHTA, CDR2 FQGNSA. The CDR3 DNA reads TGTGCCAGCAGCCCACGACAGGATGGCTACACCTTC. Translating it yields CASSPRQDGYTF.

The chain is built from TRBV5-1 and TRBJ1-1; TRBD1 is a possible D gene (5 bases). CDR3 length: 15 amino acids. Germline assignment: CDR1 SGHRS and CDR2 YFSETQ. V was cut by 2 bases and J by 0 bases, with 11 bases left in between. DNA for the CDR3: TGCGCCAGCAGCTTAGAGGGGAATATGAACACTGAAGCTTTCTTT. This codes for CASSLEGNMNTEAFF.

V usage is TRBV20-1 and J usage is TRBJ2-7; D unclear. From germline, CDR1 is DFQATT and CDR2 SNEGSKA (reference sequence). The CDR3 is 13 residues long. Trimming took off 1 base at V and 3 bases at J, with 10 bases between the two ends. CDR3 coding DNA: TGCAGTGCTAGAGGTGGCTCCTACTACGAGCAGTACTTC. Its protein product is CSARGGSYYEQYF.

The chain combines TRBV7-2 with TRBJ2-7, with 12 bases identical to TRBD2. The CDR3 is 18 amino acids. In germline, CDR1 is SGHTA, CDR2 FQGNSA. Trimming at V came to 1 base and at J to 2 bases, leaving 9 bases not matched to a gene. The CDR3 coding sequence is TGTGCCAGCAGCTTAGAGGACCTACTAGCGGGGGGTGCCTACGAGCAGTACTTC. It specifies CASSLEDLLAGGAYEQYF.

CDR3 loop: CASSEWTAGQETQYF. CDR3 bases: TGTGCCAGCAGTGAATGGACGGCGGGCCAAGAGACCCAGTACTTC. The genes are TRBV25-1 and TRBJ2-5, with a possible D match to TRBD2 (5 bases). V lost 1 base, J lost 1 base, and 10 bases lay in between. The CDR3 is 15 residues long. CDR1 is MGHDK and CDR2 is SYGVNS in the germline V gene.

A remark on this clonotype: Since a much larger clone is just one base distant, this may be a read error. The chain links TRBV3-1 to TRBJ2-5; 9 nucleotides align to TRBD2. The germline CDR1 and CDR2 sequences are LGHDT and YNNKEL (reference sequence). The CDR3 is 15 residues long. The V segment lost 5 bases and the J segment 4 bases; nucleotides outside the gene matches: 8. In nucleotides, the CDR3 is TGTGCCAGCAGCTTACGCGGGGGGGGCCCAGAGACCCAGTACTTC. Translating it yields CASSLRGGGPETQYF.

The V and J genes are TRBV15 and TRBJ2-3; 12 bases are a match to TRBD2. The CDR3 spans 16 residues. Germline-derived CDR1 and CDR2 are LNHNV and YYDKDF (reference sequence). J was trimmed by 4 bases and V by 3 bases; bases with no gene match: 5. CDR3 amino acids: CATSSRLAGEADTQYF. The CDR3 nucleotides are TGTGCCACCAGCAGCCGACTAGCGGGAGAGGCAGATACGCAGTATTTT.

The gene calls are TRBV29-1 and TRBJ2-7; unclear D gene. The CDR3 has 14 amino acids. V lost 3 bases and J lost 9, with 21 bases in between. CDR1 and CDR2 from the germline V gene are SQVTM and ANQGSEA. The CDR3 nucleotides read TGCAGCGTTGACTACTGGGTGGAAGGTGCAGGGCAGTACTTC. This sequence encodes CSVDYWVEGAGQYF.

Regarding this clonotype: A much bigger clone sits one base away, suggesting this may be a read error. The chain links TRBV6-1 to TRBJ1-2, with D possibly TRBD1 on 6 matching bases. CDR1 MNHNS and CDR2 SASEGT come from the germline V gene. This CDR3 is built from 12 residues. Trimming removed 6 bases from V and 7 bases from J, with 12 bases in between. DNA of the CDR3: TGTGCCAGCAGCTCCGGACAGATTGGCTACACCTTC. It codes for CASSSGQIGYTF.

CDR3 nucleotides: TGCAGCGTTGGGGCAGGGAACACTGAAGCTAAAGCTTTCTTT. Amino acids: CSVGAGNTEAKAFF. J is TRBJ1-1 and V is TRBV29-1; TRBD1 might be the D (5 bases). Germline CDR1 reads SQVTM; CDR2 reads ANQGSEA. The CDR3 loop spans 14 amino acids. The V end was cut by 4 bases, the J end by 9 bases, with 21 bases between.

Ten or more counts support this clonotype. The chain recombines TRBV6-1 with TRBJ2-2; D unresolved. This CDR3 has 13 residues. Germline V gene sequence: CDR1 MNHNS, CDR2 SASEGT. With 0 bases removed from V and 7 bases from J, the gap between germline ends came to 6 bases. The CDR3 DNA follows: TGTGCCAGCAGTGAAGCAGGGCTCGGGGAGCTGTTTTTT. Protein sequence: CASSEAGLGELFF.

In this sample, this clonotype turned up many times. The chain is built from TRBV29-1 and TRBJ1-2; D not certain. The V and J ends lost 4 bases and 0 bases respectively, with 9 bases between them. Germline V gene sequence: CDR1 SQVTM, CDR2 ANQGSEA. This CDR3 region has 13 residues. CDR3 DNA sequence: TGCAGCGTTGTGGTTGCAGCTAACTATGGCTACACCTTC. Amino acid sequence: CSVVVAANYGYTF.

This clonotype was detected only once. The chain employs TRBV7-9 and TRBJ1-4; 8 bases align to TRBD1. Germline lookup yields CDR1 SEHNR and CDR2 FQNEAQ (reference sequence). The CDR3 totals 16 residues. The J segment lost 7 bases and the V segment lost 0 bases, leaving 7 bases of the junction unmatched. The CDR3 nucleotides are TGTGCCAGCAGCTTAGCGGGACAGGACAACACTGAAAAACTGTTTTTT. It is translated as CASSLAGQDNTEKLFF.

The rearrangement uses TRBV25-1 and TRBJ1-2, with TRBD1 identical over 8 bases. The V gene's germline CDR1 is MGHDK and CDR2 SYGVNS. The ends lost 7 bases at V and 3 bases at J; junction bases unmatched: 1. This CDR3 comprises 12 residues. CDR3 DNA sequence: TGTGCCAGCACGACAGGGGACTATGGCTACACCTTC. Its translation is CASTTGDYGYTF.